The clone carrying this T cell receptor (beta chain) was recorded only once. Its antigen is not identified. The sample comes from a study of shared clonotypes between healthy human individuals. Findings and caveats of the study: In a few donors, about 5% of naive CD4 clonotypes appeared in common.

In the source study's methods: As immunoSEQ supplied junction-only sequences (without quality scores), filtering differed. Assay: immunoSEQ multiplex PCR; the TCRdb copy retains only in-frame clones and omits some. V, J and clone size were drawn from that table, and D and trimming were deduced from the DNA. The sample carries about 1.5 million clones, 95% to 99% recorded once. The CDR3 has 15 residues. V lost 4 bases to trimming and J lost 3 bases; unmatched junction nucleotides: 7. Germline lookup yields CDR1 SGHRS and CDR2 YFSETQ. The specimen sequenced was naive CD4+ T cells sorted from blood. Subset denoted: CD45RA+ positively selected. This clonotype originated in a man aged 25 to 40 in good health. This rearrangement joins TRBV5-1 to TRBJ2-4, with 7 bases identical to TRBD2. CDR3 in amino acids: CASSLGGVGKNIQYF. CDR3 nucleotide sequence: TGCGCCAGCAGCCTGGGAGGGGTGGGCAAAAACATTCAGTACTTC.